Included here is one T cell receptor beta chain sequence, with context. Its matching antigen is unknown. This sample was included in a study of siplizumab effects on memory and regulatory T cells. Whole-study results and caveats: The naive T cell population seemed more diverse than memory cells and seemed a major contributor to the alloresponse. Alloreactive sequences tracing back to unstimulated CD4+ memory cells were significantly reduced by siplizumab.

Per sample, the assay covered roughly 9.2 x 10^4 TCR templates. The assay was immunoSEQ multiplex PCR, and TCRdb's table has in-frame clones only and misses some. The table shows 80,000 to 95,000 clones, with roughly 94% occurring only once. This CDR3 spans 15 amino acids. From germline, CDR1 is LNHNV and CDR2 YYDKDF (reference sequence). V shed 1 base and J shed 2 bases, with 10 bases lying between them. This TCR came from a human donor in good health. J is TRBJ2-3 and V is TRBV15, with D uncertain. Sequences were obtained from CD8+ T cells sorted from blood. CDR3 in DNA: TGTGCCACCAGCAGAGCCCCAGGTGACACAGATACGCAGTATTTT. It is translated as CATSRAPGDTDTQYF. The full variable domain, in which reference TRBV15 and TRBJ2-3 provide the parts outside the CDR3, is DAMVIQNPRYQVTQFGKPVTLSCSQTLNHNVMYWYQQKSSQAPKLLFHYYDKDFNNEADTPDNFQSRRPNTSFCFLDIRSPGLGDTAMYLCATSRAPGDTDTQYFGPGTRLTVL.